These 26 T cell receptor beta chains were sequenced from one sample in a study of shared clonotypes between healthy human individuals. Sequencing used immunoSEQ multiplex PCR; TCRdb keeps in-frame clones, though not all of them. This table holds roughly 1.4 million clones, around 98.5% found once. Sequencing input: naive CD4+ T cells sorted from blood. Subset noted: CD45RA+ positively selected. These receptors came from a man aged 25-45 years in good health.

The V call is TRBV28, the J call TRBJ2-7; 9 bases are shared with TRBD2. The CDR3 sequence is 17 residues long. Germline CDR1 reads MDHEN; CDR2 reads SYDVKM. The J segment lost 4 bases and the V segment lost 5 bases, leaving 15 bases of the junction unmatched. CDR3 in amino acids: CASSRTIGASGKYEQYF. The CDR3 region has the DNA TGTGCCAGCAGTCGCACGATTGGGGCTAGCGGGAAGTACGAGCAGTACTTC.

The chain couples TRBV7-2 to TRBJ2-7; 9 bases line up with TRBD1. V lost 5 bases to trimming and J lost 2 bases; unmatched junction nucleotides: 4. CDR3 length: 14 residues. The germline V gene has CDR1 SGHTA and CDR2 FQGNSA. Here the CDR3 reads CASSVWDRAYEQYF. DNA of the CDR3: TGTGCCAGCAGCGTTTGGGACAGGGCCTACGAGCAGTACTTC.

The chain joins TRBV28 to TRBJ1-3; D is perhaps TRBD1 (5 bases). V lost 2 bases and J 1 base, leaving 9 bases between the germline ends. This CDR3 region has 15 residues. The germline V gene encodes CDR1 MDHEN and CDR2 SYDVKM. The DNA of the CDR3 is TGTGCCAGCAGTTTACCGGGACTATCTGGAAACACCATATATTTT. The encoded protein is CASSLPGLSGNTIYF.

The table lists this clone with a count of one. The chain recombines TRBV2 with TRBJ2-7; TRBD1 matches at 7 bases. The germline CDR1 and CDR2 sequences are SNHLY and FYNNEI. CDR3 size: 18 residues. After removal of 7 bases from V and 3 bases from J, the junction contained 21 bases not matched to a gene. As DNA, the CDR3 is TGTGCCAGCAACCCCCCTCGGACAGGTCGGCTAGCAAGCTACGAGCAGTACTTC. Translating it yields CASNPPRTGRLASYEQYF.

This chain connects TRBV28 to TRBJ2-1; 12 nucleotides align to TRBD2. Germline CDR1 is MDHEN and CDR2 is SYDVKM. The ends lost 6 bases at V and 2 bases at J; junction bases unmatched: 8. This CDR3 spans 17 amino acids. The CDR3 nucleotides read TGTGCCAGCAGCACTAGCGGGAGGATGGTGCCCTACAATGAGCAGTTCTTC. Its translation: CASSTSGRMVPYNEQFF.

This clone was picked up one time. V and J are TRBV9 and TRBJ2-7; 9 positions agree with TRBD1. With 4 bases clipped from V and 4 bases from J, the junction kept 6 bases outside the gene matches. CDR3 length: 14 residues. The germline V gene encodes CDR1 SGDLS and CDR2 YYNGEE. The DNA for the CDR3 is TGTGCCAGCAGCAGACAGGGGGAAGGATACGAGCAGTACTTC. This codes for CASSRQGEGYEQYF.

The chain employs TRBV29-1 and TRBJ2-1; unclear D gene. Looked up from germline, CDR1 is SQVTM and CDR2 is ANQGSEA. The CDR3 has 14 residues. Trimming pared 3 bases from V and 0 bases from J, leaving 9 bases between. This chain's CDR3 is CSVDRVSSYNEQFF. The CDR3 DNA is TGCAGCGTTGACCGGGTTAGCTCCTACAATGAGCAGTTCTTC.

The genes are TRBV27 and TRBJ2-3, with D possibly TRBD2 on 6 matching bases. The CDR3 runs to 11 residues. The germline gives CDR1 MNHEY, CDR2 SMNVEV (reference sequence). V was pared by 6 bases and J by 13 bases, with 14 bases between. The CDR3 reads CASRRDFGEYF. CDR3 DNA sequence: TGTGCCAGCAGACGGGACTTCGGAGAGTATTTT.

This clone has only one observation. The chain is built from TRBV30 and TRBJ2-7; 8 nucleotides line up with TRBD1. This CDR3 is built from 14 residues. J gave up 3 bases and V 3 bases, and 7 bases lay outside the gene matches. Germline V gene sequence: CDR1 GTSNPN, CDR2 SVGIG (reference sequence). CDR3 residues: CAWSPGGGYYEQYF. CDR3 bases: TGTGCCTGGAGCCCAGGGGGCGGTTACTACGAGCAGTACTTC. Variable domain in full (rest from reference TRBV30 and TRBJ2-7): SQTIHQWPATLVQPVGSPLSLECTVEGTSNPNLYWYRQAAGRGLQLLFYSVGIGQISSEVPQNLSASRPQDRQFILSSKKLLLSDSGFYLCAWSPGGGYYEQYFGPGTRLTVT.

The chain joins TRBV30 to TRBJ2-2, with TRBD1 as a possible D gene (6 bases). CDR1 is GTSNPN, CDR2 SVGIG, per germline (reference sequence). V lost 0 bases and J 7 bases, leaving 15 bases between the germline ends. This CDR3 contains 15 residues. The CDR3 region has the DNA TGTGCCTGGAGTGTATCTTGGGACACCGGCGGGGAGCTGTTTTTT. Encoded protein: CAWSVSWDTGGELFF.

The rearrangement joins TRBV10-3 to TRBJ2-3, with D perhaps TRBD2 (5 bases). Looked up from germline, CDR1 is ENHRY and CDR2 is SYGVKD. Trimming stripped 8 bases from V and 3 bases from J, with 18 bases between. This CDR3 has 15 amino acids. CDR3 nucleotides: TGTGCCATCTCGGGCGGGCCGGAGAGTACAGATACGCAGTATTTT. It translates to CAISGGPESTDTQYF.

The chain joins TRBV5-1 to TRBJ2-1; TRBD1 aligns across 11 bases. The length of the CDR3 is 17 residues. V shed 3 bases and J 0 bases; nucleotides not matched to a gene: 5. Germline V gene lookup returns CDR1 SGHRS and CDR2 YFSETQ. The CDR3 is CASSWTDRGLSYNEQFF. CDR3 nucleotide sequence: TGCGCCAGCAGCTGGACGGACAGGGGGCTCTCCTACAATGAGCAGTTCTTC.

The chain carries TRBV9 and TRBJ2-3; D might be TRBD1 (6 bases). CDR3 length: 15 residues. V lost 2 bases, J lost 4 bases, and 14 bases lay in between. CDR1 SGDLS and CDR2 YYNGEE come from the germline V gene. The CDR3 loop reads CASSVITGNADTQYF. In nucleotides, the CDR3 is TGTGCCAGCAGCGTCATCACAGGGAACGCAGATACGCAGTATTTT.

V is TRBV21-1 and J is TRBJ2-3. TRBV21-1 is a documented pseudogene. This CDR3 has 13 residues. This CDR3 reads CAIPHASTDTQYF. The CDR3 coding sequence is TGTGCCATCCCTCACGCCAGCACAGATACGCAGTATTTT.

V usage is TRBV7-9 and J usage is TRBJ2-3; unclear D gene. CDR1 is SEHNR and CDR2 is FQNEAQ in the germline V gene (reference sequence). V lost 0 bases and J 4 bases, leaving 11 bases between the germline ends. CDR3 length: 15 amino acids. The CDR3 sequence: CASSLALRPPDTQYF. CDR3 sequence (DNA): TGTGCCAGCAGCTTAGCTCTGCGGCCCCCAGATACGCAGTATTTT.

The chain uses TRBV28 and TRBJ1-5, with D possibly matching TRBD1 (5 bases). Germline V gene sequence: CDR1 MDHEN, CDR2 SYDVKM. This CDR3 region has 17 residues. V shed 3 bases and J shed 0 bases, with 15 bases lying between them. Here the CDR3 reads CASSLWDGKRSNQPQHF. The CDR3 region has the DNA TGTGCCAGCAGTTTGTGGGACGGTAAGCGTAGCAATCAGCCCCAGCATTTT.

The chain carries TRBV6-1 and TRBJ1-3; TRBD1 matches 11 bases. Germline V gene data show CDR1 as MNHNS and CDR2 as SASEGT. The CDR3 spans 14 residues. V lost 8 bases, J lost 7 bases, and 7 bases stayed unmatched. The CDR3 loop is CASALGTGGNTIYF. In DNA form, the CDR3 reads TGTGCCAGCGCGTTAGGGACAGGGGGGAACACCATATATTTT.

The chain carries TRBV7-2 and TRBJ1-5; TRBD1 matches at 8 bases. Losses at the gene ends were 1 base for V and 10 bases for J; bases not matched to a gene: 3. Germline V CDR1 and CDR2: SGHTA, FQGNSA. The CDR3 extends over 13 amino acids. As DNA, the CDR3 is TGTGCCAGCAGCTTAGTGGGACAGGCCCCCCAGCATTTT. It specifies CASSLVGQAPQHF.

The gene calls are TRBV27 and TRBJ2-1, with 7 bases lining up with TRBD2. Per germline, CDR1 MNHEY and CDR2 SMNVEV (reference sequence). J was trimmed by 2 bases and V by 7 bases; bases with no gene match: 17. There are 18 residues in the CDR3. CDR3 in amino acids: CASTLTSGLGPTYNEQFF. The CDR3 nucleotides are TGTGCCAGCACCTTAACCTCAGGACTAGGACCTACCTACAATGAGCAGTTCTTC.

This CDR3 reads CASSLVGARGYTF. DNA of the CDR3: TGCGCCAGCAGCTTGGTGGGGGCACGCGGCTACACCTTC. The rearrangement joins TRBV5-1 to TRBJ1-2, with a weak D call TRBD1 (6 bases). In germline, CDR1 is SGHRS, CDR2 YFSETQ. V dropped 0 bases and J dropped 8 bases, with 11 bases sitting between them. This CDR3 spans 13 amino acids.

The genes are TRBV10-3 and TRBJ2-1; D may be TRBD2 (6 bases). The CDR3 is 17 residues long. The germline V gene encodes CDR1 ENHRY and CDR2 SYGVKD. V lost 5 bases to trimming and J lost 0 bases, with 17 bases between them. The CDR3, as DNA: TGTGCCATCAGTCCCACTAGCCGGAGGAGCTCCTACAATGAGCAGTTCTTC. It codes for CAISPTSRRSSYNEQFF.

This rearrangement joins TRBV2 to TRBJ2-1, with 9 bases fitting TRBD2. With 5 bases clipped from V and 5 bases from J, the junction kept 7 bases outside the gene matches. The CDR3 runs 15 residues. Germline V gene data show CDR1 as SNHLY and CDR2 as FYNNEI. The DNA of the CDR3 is TGTGCCAGCAGTACCCGACTAGCGGAGCACAATGAGCAGTTCTTC. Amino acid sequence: CASSTRLAEHNEQFF. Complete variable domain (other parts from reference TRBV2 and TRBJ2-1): EPEVTQTPSHQVTQMGQEVILRCVPISNHLYFYWYRQILGQKVEFLVSFYNNEISEKSEIFDDQFSVERPDGSNFTLKIRSTKLEDSAMYFCASSTRLAEHNEQFFGPGTRLTVL.

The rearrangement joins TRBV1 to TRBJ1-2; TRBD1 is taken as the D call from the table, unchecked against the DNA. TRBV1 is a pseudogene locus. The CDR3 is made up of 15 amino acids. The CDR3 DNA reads TGCACCACAGGGGCAGTCTTGAGTGTTGACTATGGCTACACCTTC. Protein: CTTGAVLSVDYGYTF.

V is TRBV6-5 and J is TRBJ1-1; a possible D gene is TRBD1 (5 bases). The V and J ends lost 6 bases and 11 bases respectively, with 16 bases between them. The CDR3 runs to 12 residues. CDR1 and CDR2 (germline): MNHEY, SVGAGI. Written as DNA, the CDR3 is TGTGCCAGCAGCCATGATAGGGGAAGGGCTTTCTTT. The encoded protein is CASSHDRGRAFF.

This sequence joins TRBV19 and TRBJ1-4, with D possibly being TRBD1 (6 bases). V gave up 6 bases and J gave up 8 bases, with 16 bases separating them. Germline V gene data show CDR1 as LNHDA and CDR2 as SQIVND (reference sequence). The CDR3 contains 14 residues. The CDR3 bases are TGTGCCAGTAGCCTAACAGGGATTGGAGAAAAACTGTTTTTT. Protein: CASSLTGIGEKLFF.

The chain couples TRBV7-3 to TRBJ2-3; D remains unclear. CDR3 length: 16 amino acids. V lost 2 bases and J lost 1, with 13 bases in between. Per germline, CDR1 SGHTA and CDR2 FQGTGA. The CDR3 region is CASSLGVVIGTDTQYF. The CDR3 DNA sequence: TGTGCCAGCAGCTTAGGGGTGGTCATCGGCACAGATACGCAGTATTTT.